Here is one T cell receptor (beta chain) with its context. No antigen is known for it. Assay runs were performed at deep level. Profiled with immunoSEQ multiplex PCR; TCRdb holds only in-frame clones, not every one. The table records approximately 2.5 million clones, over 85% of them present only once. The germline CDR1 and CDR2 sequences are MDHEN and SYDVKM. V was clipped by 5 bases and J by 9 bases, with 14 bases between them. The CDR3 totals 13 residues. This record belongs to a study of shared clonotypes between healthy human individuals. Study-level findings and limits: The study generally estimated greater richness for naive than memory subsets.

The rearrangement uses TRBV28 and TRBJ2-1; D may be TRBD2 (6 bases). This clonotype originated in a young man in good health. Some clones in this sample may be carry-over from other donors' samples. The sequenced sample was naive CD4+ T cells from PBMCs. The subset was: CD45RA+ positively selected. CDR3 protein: CASSPWRAGEQFF. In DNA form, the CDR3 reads TGTGCCAGCAGTCCGTGGAGGGCCGGTGAGCAGTTCTTC.